This T cell receptor beta chain was found in a study of CD8+CD57+ T cells in acquired aplastic anemia. The patients chosen for sequencing had shown expansion of CD8+CD57+ cells (detected by flow cytometry). Genomic DNA acted as the template from which TCR beta VDJ combination and CDR3 sequence profiling were carried out. TCRdb passed the reads through MiXCR, listing each CDR3 protein once. The repertoire includes 89,000 or so distinct CDR3 sequences, around 62% of them detected once, and 65% sits in the top ten. The sequenced material came from sorted CD4+, CD8+, or CD8+CD57+ T cells (not recorded which) from PBMCs. This TCR derives from a human donor with aplastic anemia.

The CDR3 nucleotides are TGTGCCAGCAGCTCGTCGGGCCTACCAGGGGAGCAGTACTTC. The encoded protein is CASSSSGLPGEQYF. This chain connects TRBV5-6 to TRBJ2-7, with D possibly being TRBD1 (5 bases). The germline V gene has CDR1 SGHDT and CDR2 YYEEEE. This CDR3 is 14 amino acids long. Deletions cut 3 bases from V and 7 bases from J, with 17 bases between.